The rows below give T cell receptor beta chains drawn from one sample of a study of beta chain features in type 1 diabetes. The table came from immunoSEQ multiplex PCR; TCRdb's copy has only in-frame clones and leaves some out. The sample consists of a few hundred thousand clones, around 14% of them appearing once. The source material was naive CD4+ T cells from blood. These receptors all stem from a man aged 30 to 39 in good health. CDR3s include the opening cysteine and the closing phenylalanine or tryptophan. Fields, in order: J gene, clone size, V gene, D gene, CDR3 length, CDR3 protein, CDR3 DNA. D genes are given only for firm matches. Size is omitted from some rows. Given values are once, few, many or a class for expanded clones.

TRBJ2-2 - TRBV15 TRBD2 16 CATSRERTRFTGELFF TGTGCCACCAGCAGAGAGAGGACTAGGTTTACCGGGGAGCTGTTTTTT
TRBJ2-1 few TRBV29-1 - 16 CSVETGAGLSYNEQFF TGCAGCGTTGAAACAGGCGCGGGGCTCTCCTACAATGAGCAGTTCTTC
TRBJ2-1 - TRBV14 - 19 CASSHFTFRGASSYNEQFF TGTGCCAGCAGCCACTTTACGTTCCGGGGCGCAAGCTCCTACAATGAGCAGTTCTTC
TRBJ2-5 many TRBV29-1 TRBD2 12 CSALREGETQYF TGCAGCGCTCTCCGGGAGGGGGAGACCCAGTACTTC
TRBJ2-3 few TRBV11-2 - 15 CASSLIGGVTDTQYF TGTGCCAGCAGCTTAATTGGCGGAGTCACAGATACGCAGTATTTT
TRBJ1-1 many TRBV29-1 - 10 CSAQNTEAFF TGCAGCGCTCAGAACACTGAAGCTTTCTTT
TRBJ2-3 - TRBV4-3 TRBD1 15 CASSPGTVKTDTQYF TGCGCCAGCAGCCCTGGGACAGTCAAGACAGATACGCAGTATTTT
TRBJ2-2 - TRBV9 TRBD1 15 CASSPQGVSPGELFF TGTGCCAGCAGTCCCCAGGGGGTCAGTCCCGGGGAGCTGTTTTTT
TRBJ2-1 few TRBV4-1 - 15 CASSQVQGSVDEQFF TGCGCCAGCAGCCAAGTTCAGGGGTCGGTGGATGAGCAGTTCTTC
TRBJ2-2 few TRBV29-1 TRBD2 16 CSVGLAGGANTGELFF TGCAGCGTTGGGCTAGCGGGAGGAGCGAACACCGGGGAGCTGTTTTTT
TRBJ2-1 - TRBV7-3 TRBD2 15 CASSSSGRKGNEQFF TGTGCCAGCAGCTCTAGCGGGAGAAAAGGCAATGAGCAGTTCTTC
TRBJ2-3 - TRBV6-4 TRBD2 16 CASSEGAGGDTDTQYF TGTGCCAGCAGTGAGGGGGCGGGAGGCGACACAGATACGCAGTATTTT
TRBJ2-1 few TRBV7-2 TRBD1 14 CASSSGQGTAEQFF TGTGCCAGCAGCTCGGGACAGGGGACGGCTGAGCAGTTCTTC
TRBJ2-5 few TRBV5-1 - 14 CASSSLLASETQYF TGCGCCAGCAGCTCCCTGCTAGCGTCAGAGACCCAGTACTTC
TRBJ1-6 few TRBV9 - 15 CASSVSGVANSPLHF TGTGCCAGCAGCGTCTCCGGGGTGGCAAATTCACCCCTCCACTTT
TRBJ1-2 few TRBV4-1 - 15 CASRPDPGLRYGYTF TGCGCCAGCAGACCAGACCCGGGACTTCGCTATGGCTACACCTTC
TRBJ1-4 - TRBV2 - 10 CASKGEKLFF TGTGCCAGCAAGGGGGAAAAACTGTTTTTT
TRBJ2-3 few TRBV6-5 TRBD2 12 CASSLLAGMQYF TGTGCCAGCAGCCTGCTAGCGGGGATGCAGTATTTT
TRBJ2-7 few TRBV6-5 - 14 CASGQTGTAYEQYF TGTGCCAGCGGACAAACCGGGACGGCCTACGAGCAGTACTTC
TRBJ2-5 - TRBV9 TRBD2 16 CASSVGLAGVEETQYF TGTGCCAGCAGCGTGGGACTAGCGGGAGTAGAGGAGACCCAGTACTTC
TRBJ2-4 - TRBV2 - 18 CASSAISLTGEAKNIQYF TGTGCCAGCAGTGCAATATCCCTAACGGGAGAAGCCAAAAACATTCAGTACTTC
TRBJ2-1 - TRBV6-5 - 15 CATTRRGRTVPEQFF TGTGCCACCACTAGGAGAGGGAGGACCGTACCTGAGCAGTTCTTC
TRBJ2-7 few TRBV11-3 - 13 CASSLGSHYEQYF TGTGCCAGCAGCTTAGGGAGCCACTACGAGCAGTACTTC
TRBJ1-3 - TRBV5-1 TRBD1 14 CASREGATGNTIYF TGCGCCAGCAGAGAGGGGGCTACTGGAAACACCATATATTTT
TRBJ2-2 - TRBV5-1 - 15 CASSLQAENTGELFF TGCGCCAGCAGCCTACAAGCGGAAAACACCGGGGAGCTGTTTTTT